The T cell receptor beta chain under discussion was sequenced for a study of blood T cell repertoires in COVID-19. Across the study: Sites in the United States, Italy and Spain provided acute and convalescent COVID-19 samples. The cDNA or gDNA used as material had been derived from T cells, B-cell-depleted T cells, or PBMCs.

Only one count was recorded for this clone. Participants were aged about 18 to 100 years, lived in roughly 25 US areas, and enrolled virtually. V shed 1 base and J shed 3 bases, with 10 bases lying between them. The CDR3 consists of 15 residues. The germline gives CDR1 LNHDA, CDR2 SQIVND (reference sequence). In the source study's methods: How many nucleated cells were present was estimated from reference gene primer amplification. TCRdb's table, derived via immunoSEQ multiplex PCR, lists solely in-frame clones and lacks some. V and J calls and clone size come straight from that table; D and trimming were deduced from the DNA. The sample lists around 200,000 clones, over 80% seen once, with 9% to 12% in the top ten.

Sequences were obtained from PBMCs or T cells enriched from blood (not recorded which). The TCR originated in a man younger than 30 with acute COVID-19. The V gene is TRBV19, the J gene TRBJ2-1, with D maybe TRBD2 (6 bases). The CDR3 DNA reads as TGTGCCAGTAGTATAGTTAGCGGAAACTACAATGAGCAGTTCTTC. Translation gives CASSIVSGNYNEQFF.